The clone carrying this T cell receptor beta chain was seen more than once but under ten times. Germline CDR1 is SGHRS and CDR2 is YFSETQ. This CDR3 has 14 residues. V lost 0 bases and J 7 bases, leaving 14 bases between the germline ends. The data were obtained in a study of identical twins. TCRdb reprocessed the 5' RACE reads via MiXCR and lists one record per CDR3 protein. The sample shows some 790,000 distinct CDR3 sequences, about 18% of them seen only once. The same data also went into a second study, on T cells expressing NK-cell markers.

This clonotype was sampled from a woman aged 18-29 years in good health. This chain joins TRBV5-1 and TRBJ2-7; D may be TRBD1 or TRBD2 (5 bases each). The sequenced sample was PBMCs. CDR3 coding DNA: TGCGCCAGCAGCTTGGGTCCTCTCGAGGGGGAGCAGTACTTC. It translates to CASSLGPLEGEQYF.